This section outlines one T cell receptor (beta chain) sequence together with its context. The antigen is not known. This record comes from a study of OX40 agonist ivuxolimab in advanced cancers. Study-level points and caveats: The study found among the lowest clonal expansion in partial responders at 0.1-3.0 mg/kg.

Assay: immunoSEQ multiplex PCR; the TCRdb copy retains only in-frame clones and omits some. The sample consists of under 70,000 clones, 75% to 90% of them appearing once. V was clipped by 4 bases and J by 7 bases, with 15 bases between them. Per germline, CDR1 SGHTS and CDR2 YDEGEE. This CDR3 has 13 amino acids. The receptor was derived from an adult with an advanced solid tumor such as melanoma, head and neck, liver or kidney cancer. The specimen was CD4+ or CD8+ T cells sorted from blood, collected in a trial of the OX40 agonist ivuxolimab. J is TRBJ2-7 and V is TRBV5-8, with D perhaps TRBD1 (6 bases). The CDR3 DNA follows: TGTGCCAGCAGCCCCACAGGGTTGGGTGAGCAGTACTTC. Its translation: CASSPTGLGEQYF.